Each of the 18 T cell receptor beta chains below was sequenced from the same sample in a study of shared clonotypes between healthy human individuals. Sequencing used immunoSEQ multiplex PCR; TCRdb keeps in-frame clones, though not all of them. The sample carries millions of clones, roughly 95% recorded once. What was sequenced was naive CD4+ T cells sorted from blood. As for subset: CD45RA+ positively selected. These receptors were obtained from a man between 18 and 35 years old in good health.

The chain combines TRBV7-9 with TRBJ1-2; D call uncertain. Germline V gene data show CDR1 as SEHNR and CDR2 as FQNEAQ (reference sequence). Trimming shortened V by 0 bases and J by 4 bases, and 6 bases separated the two germline ends. The CDR3 spans 13 residues. CDR3 bases: TGTGCCAGCAGCTTAGCAGCTACCTATGGCTACACCTTC. This encodes CASSLAATYGYTF.

The chain combines TRBV11-3 with TRBJ2-5; possible D gene TRBD1, 5 bases. The J call may be incorrect, as the DNA end agrees better with TRBJ2-7. The germline gives CDR1 SGHNT, CDR2 YENEEA. The CDR3 sequence is 14 residues long. DNA for the CDR3: TGTGCCAGCAGCTCCAGACAGAGGAGCTACGAGCAGTACTTC. It yields the protein CASSSRQRSYEQYF.

The chain combines TRBV7-9 with TRBJ1-4; D might be TRBD1 (5 bases). Germline V gene lookup returns CDR1 SEHNR and CDR2 FQNEAQ (reference sequence). The CDR3 has 15 amino acids. V lost 5 bases and J lost 4, with 14 bases in between. DNA of the CDR3: TGTGCCAGCAGCACACGACTGGGGGATAATGAAAAACTGTTTTTT. As protein: CASSTRLGDNEKLFF. The full variable domain, rest sourced from reference TRBV7-9 and TRBJ1-4, is DTGVSQNPRHKITKRGQNVTFRCDPISEHNRLYWYRQTLGQGPEFLTYFQNEAQLEKSRLLSDRFSAERPKGSFSTLEIQRTEQGDSAMYLCASSTRLGDNEKLFFGSGTQLSVL.

This clone was seen only once. This may arise from a read error, as a much more abundant clone is one base away. CDR3: CSVSYTGAFF. CDR3 DNA: TGCAGCGTGTCTTACACTGGAGCTTTCTTT. The chain carries TRBV29-1 and TRBJ1-1; no clear D. Germline V gene sequence: CDR1 SQVTM, CDR2 ANQGSEA. The CDR3 runs 10 residues.

This clone appeared once. The V gene is TRBV27, the J gene TRBJ2-7; D uncertain. Trimming stripped 3 bases from V and 5 bases from J, with 11 bases between. The CDR3 has 13 residues. Germline loops: CDR1 MNHEY, CDR2 SMNVEV (reference sequence). CDR3 loop: CASSFRSLHEQYF. For the CDR3, the DNA is TGTGCCAGCAGTTTCAGGAGCCTCCACGAGCAGTACTTC.

The V and J genes are TRBV9 and TRBJ1-1; D gene uncertain. Germline V gene sequence: CDR1 SGDLS, CDR2 YYNGEE. V lost 0 bases and J 4 bases, leaving 10 bases between the germline ends. The CDR3 has 14 amino acids. CDR3: CASSVVQAGTEAFF. The DNA of the CDR3 is TGTGCCAGCAGCGTAGTCCAGGCTGGCACTGAAGCTTTCTTT.

The DNA for the CDR3 is TGTGCCAGCAGTGGGCCCCTTGGTCAGCCCCAGCATTTT. Its protein is CASSGPLGQPQHF. This rearrangement joins TRBV2 to TRBJ1-5; D is ambiguous. V dropped 4 bases and J dropped 6 bases, with 10 bases sitting between them. The CDR3 consists of 13 residues. In germline, CDR1 is SNHLY, CDR2 FYNNEI.

CDR3 nucleotide sequence: TGTGCCAGCAGCTTTATAGAGGCGGATACGCAGTATTTT. It is translated as CASSFIEADTQYF. The chain uses TRBV7-9 and TRBJ2-3; D gene unclear. CDR3 length: 13 amino acids. Between the trimmed V and J ends, which lost 3 bases and 6 bases, there was a span of 10 bases. CDR1 is SEHNR, CDR2 FQNEAQ, per germline (reference sequence).

This chain joins TRBV18 and TRBJ2-3; tentative D call: TRBD2 (6 bases). The length of the CDR3 is 15 residues. Germline V gene data show CDR1 as KGHSH and CDR2 as LQKENI. V was cut by 2 bases and J by 1 base, with 10 bases left in between. The DNA of the CDR3 is TGTGCCAGCTCACCAGCGGGATTACGCACAGATACGCAGTATTTT. Translated: CASSPAGLRTDTQYF.

The V and J genes are TRBV7-3 and TRBJ1-1; D uncertain. Germline V lookup: CDR1 SGHTA, CDR2 FQGTGA. V was clipped by 5 bases and J by 4 bases, with 8 bases between them. CDR3 length: 12 residues. The DNA for the CDR3 is TGTGCCAGCAGCCCCCCTGGCACTGAAGCTTTCTTT. Its translation is CASSPPGTEAFF.

This chain joins TRBV6-5 and TRBJ2-5; D may be TRBD2 (7 bases). V gave up 10 bases and J gave up 5 bases, with 17 bases separating them. The CDR3 sequence is 13 residues long. Germline CDR1 and CDR2: MNHEY and SVGAGI. The CDR3 region is CATTRGGGETQYF. The CDR3 DNA reads as TGTGCCACCACTAGGGGGGGAGGGGAGACCCAGTACTTC.

V is TRBV27 and J is TRBJ1-2; tentative D call: TRBD1 (6 bases). Germline V gene lookup returns CDR1 MNHEY and CDR2 SMNVEV (reference sequence). This CDR3 has 16 amino acids. Trimming took 8 bases from V and 3 from J, leaving 22 bases between them. CDR3 region: CASGPYTGTRDYGYTF. CDR3 bases: TGTGCCAGCGGCCCGTATACAGGGACCCGGGACTATGGCTACACCTTC.

The chain carries TRBV7-2 and TRBJ1-2; 9 bases are shared with TRBD1. Germline loops: CDR1 SGHTA, CDR2 FQGNSA. Trimming removed 1 base from V and 4 bases from J; junction bases left unmatched: 7. This CDR3 contains 16 residues. CDR3 sequence reads: CASSLDGTGNFYGYTF. The DNA for the CDR3 is TGTGCCAGCAGCTTAGACGGGACAGGGAATTTCTATGGCTACACCTTC.

V gene TRBV7-8 combines with J gene TRBJ2-1; no reliable D call. V was shortened by 1 base and J by 0 bases, with 10 bases between the two germline ends. The CDR3 is 16 amino acids. CDR1 is SGHVS, CDR2 FQNEAQ, per germline. For the CDR3, the DNA is TGTGCCAGCAGCTTAGTAGAGTTCAGCTCCTACAATGAGCAGTTCTTC. This encodes CASSLVEFSSYNEQFF.

The chain is built from TRBV18 and TRBJ2-1, with D perhaps matching TRBD2 (5 bases). V was shortened by 0 bases and J by 6 bases, with 15 bases between the two germline ends. The length of the CDR3 is 16 residues. The V gene's germline CDR1 is KGHSH and CDR2 LQKENI. The CDR3 spells CASSPPSGGYINEQFF. The CDR3 DNA reads as TGTGCCAGCTCACCACCGTCGGGCGGGTACATCAATGAGCAGTTCTTC.

This rearrangement joins TRBV11-2 to TRBJ2-5; D ambiguous. The V end was cut by 1 base, the J end by 2 bases, with 11 bases between. The germline CDR1 and CDR2 sequences are SGHAT and FQNNGV. This CDR3 has 15 amino acids. The CDR3 reads CASSLGAWGQETQYF. CDR3 DNA sequence: TGTGCCAGCAGCTTAGGAGCCTGGGGACAAGAGACCCAGTACTTC.

V and J are TRBV5-6 and TRBJ1-2; TRBD1 matches 9 bases. CDR3 length: 15 residues. Germline values: CDR1 SGHDT, CDR2 YYEEEE. The V segment lost 4 bases and the J segment 6 bases; nucleotides outside the gene matches: 10. This CDR3 is CASSDRDRGVNGYTF. CDR3 bases: TGTGCCAGCAGCGATCGTGACAGGGGGGTAAATGGCTACACCTTC. Based on the CDR3 plus reference TRBV5-6 and TRBJ1-2, the full variable domain is DAGVTQSPTHLIKTRGQQVTLRCSPKSGHDTVSWYQQALGQGPQFIFQYYEEEERQRGNFPDRFSGHQFPNYSSELNVNALLLGDSALYLCASSDRDRGVNGYTFGSGTRLTVV.

V usage is TRBV5-6 and J usage is TRBJ2-6; D gene unclear. The CDR3 loop spans 16 amino acids. CDR1 and CDR2 from the germline V gene are SGHDT and YYEEEE. Trimming cost V 5 bases and J 0 bases, with 12 bases left between them. The CDR3 region is CASSPDPFSGANVLTF. The CDR3 coding sequence is TGTGCCAGCAGTCCGGACCCGTTCTCTGGGGCCAACGTCCTGACTTTC.